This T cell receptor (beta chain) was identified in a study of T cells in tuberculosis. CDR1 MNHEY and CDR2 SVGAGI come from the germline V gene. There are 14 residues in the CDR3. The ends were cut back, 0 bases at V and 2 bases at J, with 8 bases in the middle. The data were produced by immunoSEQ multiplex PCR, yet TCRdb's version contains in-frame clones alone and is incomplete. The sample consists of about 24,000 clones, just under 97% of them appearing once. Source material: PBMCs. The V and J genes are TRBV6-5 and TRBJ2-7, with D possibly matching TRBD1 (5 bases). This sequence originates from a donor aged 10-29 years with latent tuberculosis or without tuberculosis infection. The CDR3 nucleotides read TGTGCCAGCAGTTACTCGGCAGGGCCCTACGAGCAGTACTTC. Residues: CASSYSAGPYEQYF.